Only a few counts were recorded for the clone carrying this T cell receptor (beta chain). Its antigen is currently unknown. This record comes from a study of vaccination and CD4 T cells after COVID-19. Indicated treatment: roughly nine-day PBMC culture with coronavirus spike peptide pools or control peptides (ViraFEST assay). These CD4+ T cells came from an unexposed donor, sampled before the COVID-19 pandemic (2011-2018). Scientists ran DNA taken from cultured CD4+ T cells through the Oncomine TCR Beta short-read assay for sequencing. From the PCR reads, TCRdb called clonotypes with MiXCR, one entry per CDR3 protein. The table shows roughly 6,900 distinct CDR3 sequences, with around a quarter occurring only once. Germline CDR1 and CDR2: MNHNS and SASEGT. V was clipped by 7 bases and J by 1 base, with 17 bases between them. The CDR3 length is 15 residues.

This chain links TRBV6-1 with TRBJ2-7; no clear D. This receptor was taken from a human donor in good health. Sequencing was carried out using CD4+ T cells from blood, cultured in vitro. The CDR3, as DNA: TGTGCCAGCACTCAAATCTTCAGGAGTTCCTACGAGCAGTACTTC. Translated: CASTQIFRSSYEQYF.